These 25 T cell receptor beta chains originate from one sample sequenced in a study of cytomegalovirus exposure and HLA in healthy donors. The PCR made use of 60 Vbeta and 13 Jbeta primers. Using immunoSEQ multiplex PCR, the repertoire was profiled, and TCRdb retains in-frame clones only, with some absent. The sample carries about 100,000 clones, approximately 70% recorded once. The source material was PBMCs. All receptors derive from a woman between 18 and 30 years old in good health and CMV-seropositive.

This chain uses TRBV18 with TRBJ1-4, with D possibly matching TRBD1 (6 bases). This CDR3 comprises 15 residues. Germline CDR1 is KGHSH and CDR2 is LQKENI. V lost 3 bases, J lost 5 bases, and 13 bases lay in between. CDR3 in DNA: TGTGCCAGCTCACCCTGGACAGCCGAGAATGAAAAACTGTTTTTT. Its translation: CASSPWTAENEKLFF.

The V gene is TRBV6-1, the J gene TRBJ2-5; TRBD1 might be the D (6 bases). Per germline, CDR1 MNHNS and CDR2 SASEGT. Deletions cut 3 bases from V and 1 base from J, with 12 bases between. This CDR3 has 15 amino acids. The DNA of the CDR3 is TGTGCCAGCAGTGACCCAAAGGGGGTCCAAGAGACCCAGTACTTC. Translating it yields CASSDPKGVQETQYF.

The chain recombines TRBV7-9 with TRBJ2-2; the match to TRBD2 covers 9 bases. J gave up 6 bases and V 5 bases, and 10 bases lay outside the gene matches. The CDR3 spans 16 residues. Germline V lookup: CDR1 SEHNR, CDR2 FQNEAQ (reference sequence). The CDR3 here is CASSGASGTVAGELFF. The CDR3 DNA reads as TGTGCCAGCAGCGGGGCTAGCGGGACAGTCGCCGGGGAGCTGTTTTTT.

This clone was seen only a few times. The chain employs TRBV6-5 and TRBJ1-5, with TRBD1 identical over 10 bases. CDR1 MNHEY and CDR2 SVGAGI come from the germline V gene. The CDR3 length is 12 residues. V lost 7 bases and J lost 13; bases outside the gene matches: 7. The CDR3 sequence: CASTTTGGPQHF. The CDR3 coding sequence is TGTGCCAGCACCACGACAGGGGGCCCGCAGCATTTT.

The chain joins TRBV5-6 to TRBJ2-7; maybe TRBD2 (6 bases). This CDR3 contains 16 residues. The germline V gene encodes CDR1 SGHDT and CDR2 YYEEEE. Trimming took off 4 bases at V and 1 base at J, with 18 bases between the two ends. The CDR3 region has the DNA TGTGCCAGCAGCCACCTTAGGGACTTACCGTCCTACGAGCAGTACTTC. Its translation: CASSHLRDLPSYEQYF.

CDR3 loop: CASSYSRGHSGEKLFF. The CDR3 bases are TGTGCCAGCAGTTACTCTAGGGGACATTCGGGTGAAAAACTGTTTTTT. The chain carries TRBV6-5 and TRBJ1-4; D may be TRBD1 (6 bases). The V gene lost 0 bases and the J gene lost 7 bases, with 15 bases spanning the gap. Germline V gene sequence: CDR1 MNHEY, CDR2 SVGAGI. The CDR3 totals 16 residues.

This rearrangement joins TRBV13 to TRBJ1-1, with D uncertain. Trimming stripped 0 bases from V and 2 bases from J, with 13 bases between. The CDR3 contains 16 residues. Germline V gives CDR1 PRHDT, CDR2 FYEKMQ (reference sequence). The CDR3 region has the DNA TGTGCCAGCAGCTTAGGCGGAACAGTCATCAACACTGAAGCTTTCTTT. Translated, it gives CASSLGGTVINTEAFF.

This clone was counted a single time. V gene TRBV11-1 combines with J gene TRBJ2-2; D unclear. Per the germline V gene, CDR1 is SGHAT and CDR2 is FQDESV (reference sequence). V was shortened by 2 bases and J by 3 bases, with 7 bases between the two germline ends. The CDR3 loop spans 14 amino acids. The CDR3 sequence: CASSLHGYTGELFF. Here the CDR3 DNA reads TGTGCCAGCAGCTTACACGGGTACACCGGGGAGCTGTTTTTT. The whole variable domain, remainder taken from reference TRBV11-1 and TRBJ2-2, is EAEVAQSPRYKITEKSQAVAFWCDPISGHATLYWYRQILGQGPELLVQFQDESVVDDSQLPKDRFSAERLKGVDSTLKIQPAELGDSAMYLCASSLHGYTGELFFGEGSRLTVL.

V gene TRBV6-5 combines with J gene TRBJ1-1; TRBD1 might be the D (5 bases). The CDR3 contains 15 residues. Germline CDR1 is MNHEY and CDR2 is SVGAGI. V shed 2 bases and J shed 5 bases, with 15 bases lying between them. The CDR3 nucleotides read TGTGCCAGCAGTTACCGTACTCTTCGGGGGACTGAAGCTTTCTTT. This encodes CASSYRTLRGTEAFF.

The gene calls are TRBV7-3 and TRBJ2-2; D is uncertain. There are 14 residues in the CDR3. Deletions cut 8 bases from V and 1 base from J, with 11 bases between. Germline lookup yields CDR1 SGHTA and CDR2 FQGTGA. The CDR3 sequence: CASGPTKNTGELFF. CDR3 DNA sequence: TGTGCCAGCGGGCCGACCAAGAACACCGGGGAGCTGTTTTTT.

The rearrangement joins TRBV6-6 to TRBJ2-1; 9 bases line up with TRBD1. Germline V CDR1 and CDR2: MNHNY, SVGAGI (reference sequence). J gave up 9 bases and V 7 bases, and 7 bases lay outside the gene matches. The CDR3 runs to 13 residues. CDR3 loop: CASTDRGAGEQFF. CDR3 nucleotide sequence: TGTGCCAGCACCGACAGGGGGGCCGGTGAGCAGTTCTTC.

On this clone: The missing conserved phenylalanine or tryptophan at the end of this CDR3 makes a read error likely. The gene calls are TRBV2 and TRBJ1-5, with a tentative D call TRBD1 (5 bases). The V end lost 6 bases, the J end lost 3 bases, and 18 bases lay between the germline ends. CDR1 and CDR2 (germline): SNHLY, FYNNEI. CDR3 length equals 16 residues. CDR3 region: CASRGRGFGDNQPQHS. The DNA for the CDR3 is TGTGCCAGCAGGGGAAGGGGATTTGGGGACAATCAGCCCCAGCATTCT.

The rearrangement links TRBV10-3 to TRBJ2-7; TRBD2 matches 14 bases. Germline trimming cut 6 bases from V and 2 bases from J; bases unmatched to any gene: 6. Germline values: CDR1 ENHRY, CDR2 SYGVKD. This CDR3 region has 16 residues. The CDR3 reads CAIRGTSGSLTYEQYF. The DNA of the CDR3 is TGTGCCATCAGAGGGACTAGCGGGAGTCTGACCTACGAGCAGTACTTC.

This rearrangement joins TRBV27 to TRBJ1-2; TRBD1 is a possible D gene (6 bases). This CDR3 spans 16 amino acids. V was trimmed by 8 bases and J by 1 base, leaving 20 bases between them. In germline, CDR1 is MNHEY, CDR2 SMNVEV (reference sequence). This CDR3 is CASSRMTGAHNYGYTF. The CDR3 DNA reads as TGTGCCAGCTCACGGATGACAGGCGCTCATAACTATGGCTACACCTTC.

The V and J genes are TRBV20-1 and TRBJ2-3; no reliable D call. Deletions cut 5 bases from V and 2 bases from J, with 5 bases between. Germline lookup yields CDR1 DFQATT and CDR2 SNEGSKA (reference sequence). The CDR3 has 11 residues. The CDR3 loop reads CSAFFTDTQYF. DNA for the CDR3: TGCAGTGCTTTCTTCACAGATACGCAGTATTTT.

The chain couples TRBV15 to TRBJ2-4; D uncertain. The CDR3 sequence is 13 residues long. Germline values: CDR1 LNHNV, CDR2 YYDKDF (reference sequence). Trimming pared 1 base from V and 8 bases from J, leaving 9 bases between. The chain's CDR3 is CATSRVSVDIQYF. The DNA of the CDR3 is TGTGCCACCAGCAGAGTTTCCGTCGACATTCAGTACTTC.

This clone came up many times. The rearrangement joins TRBV9 to TRBJ2-2; D might be TRBD1 (5 bases). This CDR3 comprises 12 residues. The germline V gene encodes CDR1 SGDLS and CDR2 YYNGEE. Trimming stripped 4 bases from V and 6 bases from J, with 7 bases between. CDR3 nucleotides: TGTGCCAGCAGCTCCAGGGCCGGGGAGCTGTTTTTT. This gives the protein CASSSRAGELFF.

The rearrangement links TRBV5-1 to TRBJ2-1; tentatively, D is TRBD1 (6 bases). V was trimmed by 3 bases and J by 15 bases, leaving 19 bases between them. Germline values: CDR1 SGHRS, CDR2 YFSETQ. This CDR3 spans 13 amino acids. CDR3 nucleotide sequence: TGCGCCAGCAGCTCCCCCTCCTTGACAGGTCTGTTCTTC. It translates to CASSSPSLTGLFF.

The chain is built from TRBV7-3 and TRBJ2-2, with 8 bases fitting TRBD1. This CDR3 is built from 13 residues. CDR1 is SGHTA and CDR2 is FQGTGA in the germline V gene. Trimming took 4 bases from V and 5 from J; bases not matched to a gene: 0. The CDR3 DNA sequence: TGTGCCAGCAGCTACAGGGGGACCGGGGAGCTGTTTTTT. Its protein is CASSYRGTGELFF.

This clone was seen a few times. The chain carries TRBV6-5 and TRBJ2-7, with 8 bases identical to TRBD2. Germline trimming cut 6 bases from V and 2 bases from J; bases unmatched to any gene: 6. Looked up from germline, CDR1 is MNHEY and CDR2 is SVGAGI. The length of the CDR3 is 14 residues. For the CDR3, the DNA is TGTGCCAGCAGCCCAGGACTAGCCCCCTACGAGCAGTACTTC. It is translated as CASSPGLAPYEQYF.

This chain connects TRBV5-1 to TRBJ2-7, with D perhaps TRBD2 (7 bases). V was pared by 5 bases and J by 5 bases, with 29 bases between. The germline V gene encodes CDR1 SGHRS and CDR2 YFSETQ. This CDR3 has 18 amino acids. The DNA for the CDR3 is TGCGCCAGCAGATCCCGGGGGGCGGGCATCGTTAATCGGCACGAGCAGTACTTC. The encoded protein is CASRSRGAGIVNRHEQYF.

This chain connects TRBV4-3 to TRBJ2-7, with 10 bases identical to TRBD2. The ends lost 1 base at V and 3 bases at J; junction bases unmatched: 3. CDR1 and CDR2 (germline): LGHNA, YSLEER. The CDR3 runs 15 residues. CDR3: CASSQGASGGYEQYF. The CDR3 DNA follows: TGCGCCAGCAGCCAAGGGGCTAGCGGGGGCTACGAGCAGTACTTC.

This chain connects TRBV6-5 to TRBJ2-2; possibly TRBD1 for D (6 bases). V was trimmed by 0 bases and J by 5 bases, leaving 13 bases between them. CDR1 and CDR2 (germline): MNHEY, SVGAGI. The CDR3 contains 16 residues. CDR3 residues: CASSYSWGRGTGELFF. The CDR3 bases are TGTGCCAGCAGTTACTCGTGGGGGCGCGGGACCGGGGAGCTGTTTTTT.

CDR3 sequence: CASTSGRGYEQYF. The CDR3 coding sequence is TGTGCCAGCACTAGCGGGAGGGGCTACGAGCAGTACTTC. The gene calls are TRBV30 and TRBJ2-7; 13 bases are shared with TRBD2. This CDR3 is built from 13 residues. Germline CDR1 and CDR2: GTSNPN and SVGIG (reference sequence). Trimming removed 8 bases from V and 3 bases from J; junction bases left unmatched: 4.

The genes are TRBV10-3 and TRBJ1-1; D gene uncertain. From germline, CDR1 is ENHRY and CDR2 SYGVKD. V was clipped by 8 bases and J by 1 base, with 5 bases between them. There are 11 residues in the CDR3. The CDR3 region has the DNA TGTGCCATCCGGGAGAACACTGAAGCTTTCTTT. Translated, it gives CAIRENTEAFF.